The 10 T cell receptor beta chains reported below all come from one sample, sequenced in a study of T-cell reconstitution after alpha-beta-depleted transplantation in children. Findings and limits, study-wide: T-cell numbers and diversity, one year after transplant, stemmed largely from T cells that were newly produced.

These receptors have no identified antigens. Preparation of the TCRbeta library involved a method that used unique molecular identifiers. TCRdb independently ran MiXCR on the PCR reads; one entry per CDR3 protein. The sample shows about 300,000 distinct CDR3 sequences, 6.5% to 9% of them seen only once. Sequencing used peripheral blood, obtained 360 days after TCRalphabeta/CD19-depleted stem cell transplant. The receptors stem from a female patient aged 2 to 10 who had a stem cell transplant for Fanconi anemia, so the T cells may come from the graft donor.

This clonotype occurred many times. The V gene is TRBV12-3 or TRBV12-4, the J gene TRBJ2-5; the D is unclear. The CDR3 length is 14 residues. With 2 bases removed from V and 1 base from J, the gap between germline ends came to 8 bases. CDR3 loop: CASSLTWGQETQYF. DNA of the CDR3: TGTGCCAGCAGTTTAACGTGGGGCCAAGAGACCCAGTACTTC.

This chain uses TRBV18 with TRBJ1-5; 7 nucleotides line up with TRBD1. Looked up from germline, CDR1 is KGHSH and CDR2 is LQKENI. After removal of 6 bases from V and 8 bases from J, the junction contained 10 bases not matched to a gene. The CDR3 has 14 residues. The CDR3 loop is CASSPVQGPEPQHF. The CDR3 bases are TGTGCCAGCTCGCCTGTACAGGGGCCAGAGCCCCAGCATTTT.

This clonotype was detected many times. This chain connects TRBV7-9 to TRBJ2-1; D might be TRBD2 (6 bases). Germline V gene sequence: CDR1 SEHNR, CDR2 FQNEAQ (reference sequence). The CDR3 spans 14 residues. Trimming pared 4 bases from V and 5 bases from J, leaving 12 bases between. CDR3: CASSWGTFDNEQFF. CDR3 coding DNA: TGTGCCAGCAGCTGGGGGACTTTTGACAATGAGCAGTTCTTC.

This clonotype was found many times. This chain uses TRBV2 with TRBJ2-5; TRBD1 matches at 8 bases. Trimming removed 6 bases from V and 4 bases from J; junction bases left unmatched: 1. From germline, CDR1 is SNHLY and CDR2 FYNNEI. There are 12 residues in the CDR3. The CDR3 region has the DNA TGTGCCAGCAGCGGGACAGGAGAGACCCAGTACTTC. It encodes CASSGTGETQYF.

This clonotype was recorded at least ten times. This chain uses TRBV2 with TRBJ1-5; a weak D match, TRBD1 (5 bases). This CDR3 contains 14 residues. Germline assignment: CDR1 SNHLY and CDR2 FYNNEI. V was cut by 4 bases and J by 2 bases, with 9 bases left in between. CDR3 protein: CASSAVQGNQPQHF. Here the CDR3 DNA reads TGTGCCAGCAGTGCGGTACAGGGCAATCAGCCCCAGCATTTT. The full variable domain, its missing parts supplied by reference TRBV2 and TRBJ1-5, is EPEVTQTPSHQVTQMGQEVILRCVPISNHLYFYWYRQILGQKVEFLVSFYNNEISEKSEIFDDQFSVERPDGSNFTLKIRSTKLEDSAMYFCASSAVQGNQPQHFGDGTRLSIL.

This clonotype was seen ten or more times. V usage is TRBV5-1 and J usage is TRBJ2-7; 8 bases map to TRBD1. Germline assignment: CDR1 SGHRS and CDR2 YFSETQ. The CDR3 sequence is 15 residues long. After removal of 0 bases from V and 7 bases from J, the junction contained 9 bases not matched to a gene. CDR3 sequence reads: CASSLDGTGYTEQYV. CDR3 bases: TGCGCCAGCAGCTTGGATGGGACAGGATATACGGAGCAGTACGTC.

In its sample, this clonotype was seen many times. This chain connects TRBV28 to TRBJ1-2; 10 bases agree with TRBD1. The V gene's germline CDR1 is MDHEN and CDR2 SYDVKM. Unmatched junction bases numbered 10, after V lost 5 bases and J lost 4 bases. The CDR3 is 16 residues long. CDR3 residues: CASSAPGQGSSYGYTF. The CDR3 DNA follows: TGTGCCAGCAGTGCCCCGGGACAGGGGAGTAGCTATGGCTACACCTTC.

This clonotype came up many times. The chain combines TRBV4-3 with TRBJ2-5; D is unclear. Germline V gives CDR1 LGHNA, CDR2 YSLEER. V was pared by 0 bases and J by 6 bases, with 11 bases between. The CDR3 contains 14 residues. The CDR3 nucleotides read TGCGCCAGCAGCCAAGATCGACAAGGGAAGACCCAGTACTTC. This encodes CASSQDRQGKTQYF.

The chain has TRBV3-1 and TRBJ2-5; 10 nucleotides align to TRBD2. Germline trimming cut 4 bases from V and 4 bases from J; bases unmatched to any gene: 12. Per the germline V gene, CDR1 is LGHDT and CDR2 is YNNKEL (reference sequence). This CDR3 is built from 17 residues. This CDR3 reads CASSLARNLAGVETQYF. The CDR3 DNA is TGTGCCAGCAGCCTTGCTCGGAACCTAGCGGGGGTAGAGACCCAGTACTTC.

This clonotype was seen repeatedly, ten times or more. The chain links TRBV6-5 to TRBJ2-7, with TRBD1 matching 10 bases. The germline CDR1 and CDR2 sequences are MNHEY and SVGAGI. This CDR3 is 17 amino acids long. The ends lost 1 base at V and 4 bases at J; junction bases unmatched: 10. As DNA, the CDR3 is TGTGCCAGCAGTTACTTATGGACAGGGGGGTCCTTATACGAGCAGTACTTC. Translation gives CASSYLWTGGSLYEQYF.